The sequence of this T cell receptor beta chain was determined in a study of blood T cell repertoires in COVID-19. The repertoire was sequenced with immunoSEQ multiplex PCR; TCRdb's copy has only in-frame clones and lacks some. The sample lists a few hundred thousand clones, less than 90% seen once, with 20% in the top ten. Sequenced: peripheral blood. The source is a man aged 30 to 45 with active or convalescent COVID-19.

DNA of the CDR3: TGTGCCAGCAGCTTACCGGGACTGATCACCGGGGAGCTGTTTTTT. It specifies CASSLPGLITGELFF. The V gene is TRBV5-4, the J gene TRBJ2-2, with D possibly being TRBD2 (6 bases). This CDR3 comprises 15 residues. The V gene lost 2 bases and the J gene lost 4 bases, with 12 bases spanning the gap. Germline V gene data show CDR1 as SGHNT and CDR2 as YYREEE (reference sequence).